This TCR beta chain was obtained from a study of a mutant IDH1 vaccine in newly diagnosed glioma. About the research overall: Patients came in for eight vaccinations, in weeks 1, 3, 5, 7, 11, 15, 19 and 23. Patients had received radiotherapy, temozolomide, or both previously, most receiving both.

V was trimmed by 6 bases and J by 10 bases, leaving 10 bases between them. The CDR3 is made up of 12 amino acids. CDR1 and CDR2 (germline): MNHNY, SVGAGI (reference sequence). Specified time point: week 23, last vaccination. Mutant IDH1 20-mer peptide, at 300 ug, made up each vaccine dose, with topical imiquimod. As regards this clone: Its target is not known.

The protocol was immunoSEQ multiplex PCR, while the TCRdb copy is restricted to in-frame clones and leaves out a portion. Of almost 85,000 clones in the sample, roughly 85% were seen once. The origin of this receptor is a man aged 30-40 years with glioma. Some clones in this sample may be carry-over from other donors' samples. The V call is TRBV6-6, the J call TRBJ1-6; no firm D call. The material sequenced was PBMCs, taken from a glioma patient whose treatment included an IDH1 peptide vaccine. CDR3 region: CASRTNASPLHF. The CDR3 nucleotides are TGTGCCAGCAGGACCAATGCATCACCCCTCCACTTT.